This T cell receptor beta chain was sequenced in a study of preoperative IRX-2 immunotherapy in early breast cancer. Treatment denoted: preoperative locoregional IRX-2 cytokine immunotherapy. This phase Ib study tested locoregional IRX-2 cytokine immunotherapy given before surgery. This CDR3 is 16 amino acids long. Germline CDR1 reads SGHNT; CDR2 reads YENEEA. V was trimmed by 5 bases and J by 1 base, leaving 17 bases between them. Generated by immunoSEQ multiplex PCR, the TCRdb table keeps only in-frame clones and is missing some. The table lists a few thousand clones, approximately 80% of them singletons, with roughly 5.8% in the top ten.

Sequencing used tumor tissue, obtained before IRX-2 immunotherapy. The sequence was collected from a human donor with breast cancer. The rearrangement uses TRBV11-3 and TRBJ1-1; TRBD1 might be the D (5 bases). CDR3 sequence: CASSASSGGANTEAFF. The CDR3 nucleotides read TGTGCCAGCAGCGCCTCGAGTGGTGGGGCGAACACTGAAGCTTTCTTT.